The clone carrying this TCR beta chain was found a few times. Its antigen remains unidentified. This sample was included in a study of blood T cells in healthy people across ages. Study outcomes and limitations: Getting older went along with TCR beta diversity per million T cells dropping roughly linearly.

V was clipped by 3 bases and J by 6 bases, with 6 bases between them. The germline V gene has CDR1 MDHEN and CDR2 SYDVKM. The CDR3 covers 11 residues. Primed by a sample-barcoded 5' primer and a J-beta primer mix, a second PCR proceeded for about 7 to 11 cycles. A template-switch adaptor containing 12 random nucleotides labeled each cDNA molecule. From the 5' RACE reads, TCRdb called clonotypes with MiXCR, one entry per CDR3 protein. In the table there are about 770,000 distinct CDR3 sequences, under 55% of which are singletons. What was sequenced was blood. This chain uses TRBV28 with TRBJ2-7; D gene uncertain. This receptor was identified in a man between 60 and 70 years old in good health. CDR3 region: CASSFRSEQYF. CDR3 nucleotide sequence: TGTGCCAGCAGTTTTCGGAGCGAGCAGTACTTC.